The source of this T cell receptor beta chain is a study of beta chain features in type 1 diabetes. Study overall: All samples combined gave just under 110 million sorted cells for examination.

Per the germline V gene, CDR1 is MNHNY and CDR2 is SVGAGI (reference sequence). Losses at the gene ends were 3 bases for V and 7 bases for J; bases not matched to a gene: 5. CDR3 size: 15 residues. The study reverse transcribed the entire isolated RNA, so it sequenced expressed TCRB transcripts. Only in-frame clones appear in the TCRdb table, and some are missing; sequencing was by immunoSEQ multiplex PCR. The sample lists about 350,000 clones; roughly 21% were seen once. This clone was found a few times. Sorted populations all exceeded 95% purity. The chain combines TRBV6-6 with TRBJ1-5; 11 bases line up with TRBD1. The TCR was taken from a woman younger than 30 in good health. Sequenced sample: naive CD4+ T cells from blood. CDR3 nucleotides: TGTGCCAGCAGTTATGCGGGACAGGGGGAACAGCCCCAGCATTTT. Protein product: CASSYAGQGEQPQHF.